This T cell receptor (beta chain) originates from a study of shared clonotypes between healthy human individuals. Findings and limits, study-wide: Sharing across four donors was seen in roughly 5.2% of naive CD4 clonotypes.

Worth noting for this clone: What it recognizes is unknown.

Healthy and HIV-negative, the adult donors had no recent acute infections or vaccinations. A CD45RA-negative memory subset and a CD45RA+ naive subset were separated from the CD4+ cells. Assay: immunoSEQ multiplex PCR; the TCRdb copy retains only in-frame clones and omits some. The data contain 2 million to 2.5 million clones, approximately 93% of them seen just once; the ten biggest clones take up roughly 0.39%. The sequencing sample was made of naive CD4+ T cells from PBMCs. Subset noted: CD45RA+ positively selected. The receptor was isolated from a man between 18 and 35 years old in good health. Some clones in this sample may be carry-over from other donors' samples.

CDR3 DNA sequence: TGTGCCAGCAGTGAACCTAACCGGGAGGAGCAGTTCTTC. Its translation: CASSEPNREEQFF. The gene calls are TRBV2 and TRBJ2-1, with D perhaps TRBD2 (6 bases). The CDR3 extends over 13 amino acids. CDR1 SNHLY and CDR2 FYNNEI come from the germline V gene. V was clipped by 2 bases and J by 10 bases, with 12 bases between them. Together with reference TRBV2 and TRBJ2-1, the CDR3 gives the full variable domain: EPEVTQTPSHQVTQMGQEVILRCVPISNHLYFYWYRQILGQKVEFLVSFYNNEISEKSEIFDDQFSVERPDGSNFTLKIRSTKLEDSAMYFCASSEPNREEQFFGPGTRLTVL.